The rows below give T cell receptor beta chains drawn from one sample of a study of T-cell memory formation after mild COVID-19. TCRdb re-called the 5' RACE reads with MiXCR, one entry per CDR3 protein. The repertoire includes roughly 170,000 distinct CDR3 sequences, about 20% of them detected once, and more than 20% sits in the top ten. Material: PBMCs or a T cell subset sorted from them (not recorded which). These receptors were obtained from an adult woman who had mild COVID-19 (a few samples of this study predate the infection). Cell type and time point are not known. CDR3s include the opening cysteine and the closing phenylalanine or tryptophan. D genes are given only for firm matches. The size of a clone is reported for some rows only, either as once, few or many, or as a class for expanded clones.

TRBV6-2/TRBV6-3	few	TRBJ2-1	-	TGTGCCAGCAGTACCCCCCAGAATAGGAATGAGCAGTTCTTC	CASSTPQNRNEQFF
TRBV7-2	few	TRBJ2-3	TRBD2	TGTGCCAGCAGCTTAGGAACTAGCGGGGGGGCCACGCAGTATTTT	CASSLGTSGGATQYF
TRBV4-3	-	TRBJ2-2	-	TGCGCCAGCAGCCAAGATAACCGGCACCCCGGGGAGCTGTTTTTT	CASSQDNRHPGELFF
TRBV27	few	TRBJ2-7	-	TGTGCCAGCAGTTTTAAGGATCCGGGGTTCGAGCAGTACTTC	CASSFKDPGFEQYF
TRBV5-1	-	TRBJ2-2	-	TGCGCCAGCAGCTTGGATTTGGGGCCTGGCGACACCGGGGAGCTGTTTTTT	CASSLDLGPGDTGELFF
TRBV27	few	TRBJ2-1	TRBD2	TGTGCCAGCAGTTTATTCGGGACTAGCGGCCCAGAGCAGTTCTTC	CASSLFGTSGPEQFF
TRBV2	few	TRBJ2-3	TRBD2	TGTGCCAGCCGGGGGGAGGGAAGCACAGATACGCAGTATTTT	CASRGEGSTDTQYF
TRBV4-3	-	TRBJ2-1	-	TGCGCCAGCAGCCAAGATTTTGAGACAGCCGCCTACAATGAGCAGTTCTTC	CASSQDFETAAYNEQFF
TRBV20-1	-	TRBJ1-1	-	TGCAGTGCTAGATATATCGGGGCGAACACTGAAGCTTTCTTT	CSARYIGANTEAFF
TRBV5-1	-	TRBJ1-5	TRBD1	TGCGCCAGCAGCCCGACAGGGTTAGGTCAGCCCCAGCATTTT	CASSPTGLGQPQHF
TRBV5-6	-	TRBJ2-3	-	TGTGCCAGCAGCTTGACGGACGGGAACCGAGTAGATACGCAGTATTTT	CASSLTDGNRVDTQYF
TRBV9	-	TRBJ1-2	-	TGTGCCAGCAGCGTAGGGGCGGGTGGGCACTATGGCTACACCTTC	CASSVGAGGHYGYTF
TRBV7-9	few	TRBJ2-7	TRBD1	TGTGCCAGCAGCCCTACCGGGACAGTGGACGAGCAGTACTTC	CASSPTGTVDEQYF
TRBV19	-	TRBJ1-1	TRBD1	TGTGCCACCAGACTGACAGGGTCGATGTTTGAAGCTTTCTTT	CATRLTGSMFEAFF
TRBV7-6	-	TRBJ2-1	-	TGTGCCAGCAGCTTAGGACTCCCCCGAGGGCTCTACAATGAGCAGTTCTTC	CASSLGLPRGLYNEQFF
TRBV12-3/TRBV12-4	-	TRBJ2-2	TRBD1	TGTGCCAGCAGTCCTCAGACAGGGAAGAACACCGGGGAGCTGTTTTTT	CASSPQTGKNTGELFF
TRBV4-1	few	TRBJ2-7	-	TGCGCCAGCAGCCTAGTTGGGCAGGAGCAGTACTTC	CASSLVGQEQYF
TRBV7-8	few	TRBJ2-1	-	TGTGCCAGCAGCTTAGGGGATAGCGGCTCCTACAATGAGCAGTTCTTC	CASSLGDSGSYNEQFF
TRBV7-9	-	TRBJ1-1	TRBD1	TGTGCCAGCAGATCCGGGACAGCGAACACTGAAGCTTTCTTT	CASRSGTANTEAFF
TRBV9	few	TRBJ2-7	-	TGTGCCAGCAGCGTAGCTTCCAATGGACAAGGCTACGAGCAGTACTTC	CASSVASNGQGYEQYF
TRBV11-2	many	TRBJ2-1	TRBD1	TGTGCCAGCAGCTTAGCCTACCAGGACAGGGGTTCGTACAATGAGCAGTTCTTC	CASSLAYQDRGSYNEQFF
TRBV9	-	TRBJ2-7	TRBD1	TGTGCCAGCAGCGCAGGGGGTGGGAGCGACGAGCAGTACTTC	CASSAGGGSDEQYF
TRBV5-1	-	TRBJ2-7	-	TGCGCCAGCAGCTTGGCCAGCCGCGAGCAGTACTTC	CASSLASREQYF
TRBV4-1	-	TRBJ1-1	TRBD1	TGCGCCAGCAGCCCCGGACAGGGCACGGAAGCTTTCTTT	CASSPGQGTEAFF
TRBV12-3/TRBV12-4	-	TRBJ1-4	-	TGTGCCAGCAGTAGGGGTGGGGAAAAACTGTTTTTT	CASSRGGEKLFF
TRBV5-1	-	TRBJ2-3	TRBD2	TGCGCCAGCAGACTAGCGGGAGAAGATACGCAGTATTTT	CASRLAGEDTQYF
TRBV9	-	TRBJ2-1	-	TGTGCCAGCAGCGTAGCTTGGGGGAGCGATGAGCAGTTCTTC	CASSVAWGSDEQFF
TRBV9	-	TRBJ2-5	-	TGTGCCAGCAGTGCAGAGGGGACCCCCGAAGGAGAGACCCAGTACTTC	CASSAEGTPEGETQYF
TRBV6-2/TRBV6-3	-	TRBJ2-7	-	TGTGCCAGCAACCAGCAGGGACATTCTCGGTACGAGCAGTACTTC	CASNQQGHSRYEQYF
TRBV5-1	-	TRBJ1-2	-	TGCGCCAGCAGCTTGGCCCTTGGGAATGGCTACACCTTC	CASSLALGNGYTF
TRBV7-2	-	TRBJ2-1	TRBD1	TGTGCCAGCAGCCCACAGGGGCCAGGTGGCAATGAGCAGTTCTTC	CASSPQGPGGNEQFF
TRBV15	-	TRBJ2-1	-	TGTGCCACCAGCCGACCGGGACCAGGGGATGAGCAGTTCTTC	CATSRPGPGDEQFF
TRBV6-6	few	TRBJ2-7	-	TGTGCCAGCAGTTACTCAGGGGAGCTGTACTACGAGCAGTACTTC	CASSYSGELYYEQYF
TRBV12-3/TRBV12-4	-	TRBJ1-1	-	TGTGCCAGCAGTTTAGTTACTGCAAACACTGAAGCTTTCTTT	CASSLVTANTEAFF
TRBV28	-	TRBJ2-1	TRBD1	TGTGCCAGCAGTGGATTAATAATGGGGGACAGGGACTACAATGAGCAGTTCTTC	CASSGLIMGDRDYNEQFF
TRBV7-9	-	TRBJ2-7	TRBD2	TGTGCCAGCAGCTCCAGCGGGGTCGAGACCTACGAGCAGTACTTC	CASSSSGVETYEQYF
TRBV7-8	-	TRBJ2-1	-	TGTGCCAGCAGCTTAGCCCCATGGGGGTCCTCCTACAATGAGCAGTTCTTC	CASSLAPWGSSYNEQFF
TRBV20-1	-	TRBJ2-7	-	TGCAGTGCTAGAGACTTAGCCTCTGAGCAGTACTTC	CSARDLASEQYF
TRBV7-3	-	TRBJ2-5	-	TGTGCCAGCAGCTTACTCGGGACGCAAGAGACCCAGTACTTC	CASSLLGTQETQYF
TRBV7-9	few	TRBJ2-2	TRBD1	TGTGCCAGCAGCCCCCGGGACAGGGGGAACACCGGGGAGCTGTTTTTT	CASSPRDRGNTGELFF
TRBV7-3	-	TRBJ2-7	TRBD1	TGTGCCAGCAGCTTAACGTGGGGGGACAGGTCAGCCTCCTACGAGCAGTACTTC	CASSLTWGDRSASYEQYF
TRBV2	many	TRBJ2-3	TRBD1	TGTGCCAGCAGTGGGGGGACAGCTAGCACAGATACGCAGTATTTT	CASSGGTASTDTQYF
TRBV6-5	few	TRBJ2-5	-	TGTGCCACCCGGGACAATTGGCCGCGAGAGACCCAGTACTTC	CATRDNWPRETQYF